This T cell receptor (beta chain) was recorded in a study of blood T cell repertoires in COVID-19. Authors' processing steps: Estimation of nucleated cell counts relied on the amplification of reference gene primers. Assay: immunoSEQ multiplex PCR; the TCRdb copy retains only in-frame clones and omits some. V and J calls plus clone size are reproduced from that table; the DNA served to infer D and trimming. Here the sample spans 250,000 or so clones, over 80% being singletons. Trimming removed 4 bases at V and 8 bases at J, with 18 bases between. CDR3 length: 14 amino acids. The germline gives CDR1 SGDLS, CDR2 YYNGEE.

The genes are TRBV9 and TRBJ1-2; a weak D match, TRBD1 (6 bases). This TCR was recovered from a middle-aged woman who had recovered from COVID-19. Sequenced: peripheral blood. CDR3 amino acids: CASSLRTDHWGYTF. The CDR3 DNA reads TGTGCCAGCAGCCTTCGGACAGACCACTGGGGCTACACCTTC.